The 23 T cell receptor beta chains below come from one sample, sequenced in a study of blood T cell repertoires in COVID-19. Profiled with immunoSEQ multiplex PCR; TCRdb holds only in-frame clones, not every one. The data contain over 250,000 clones, around 91% of them seen just once; the ten biggest clones take up 2% to 2.5%. The material sequenced was PBMCs or T cells enriched from blood (not recorded which). These receptors all come from a young woman who had recovered from COVID-19.

The CDR3 is CASRSGTMRSYNSPLHF. As DNA, the CDR3 is TGTGCCAGCAGATCCGGGACAATGAGGTCCTATAATTCACCCCTCCACTTT. This chain uses TRBV7-9 with TRBJ1-6, with a possible D match to TRBD1 (6 bases). CDR3 length: 17 amino acids. Germline assignment: CDR1 SEHNR and CDR2 FQNEAQ (reference sequence). V was cut by 6 bases and J by 1 base, with 16 bases left in between.

This sequence joins TRBV5-5 and TRBJ2-1; 14 bases line up with TRBD2. The V and J ends lost 4 bases and 3 bases, in that order; junction bases with no gene match: 6. This CDR3 is built from 17 residues. Germline CDR1 SGHKS, CDR2 YYEKEE (reference sequence). CDR3 in amino acids: CASSPRTSGGHYNEQFF. Written as DNA, the CDR3 is TGTGCCAGCAGCCCCCGGACTAGCGGGGGGCACTACAATGAGCAGTTCTTC. The full variable domain, rest sourced from reference TRBV5-5 and TRBJ2-1, is DAGVTQSPTHLIKTRGQQVTLRCSPISGHKSVSWYQQVLGQGPQFIFQYYEKEERGRGNFPDRFSARQFPNYSSELNVNALLLGDSALYLCASSPRTSGGHYNEQFFGPGTRLTVL.

The chain combines TRBV29-1 with TRBJ2-1; 7 bases match TRBD2. V gave up 4 bases and J gave up 9 bases; unmatched junction bases: 12. Germline loops: CDR1 SQVTM, CDR2 ANQGSEA. This CDR3 is built from 14 residues. The chain's CDR3 is CSVGRAGEPGEQFF. The DNA of the CDR3 is TGCAGCGTTGGACGGGCGGGGGAACCCGGTGAGCAGTTCTTC.

The chain couples TRBV19 to TRBJ1-1; D gene uncertain. Per germline, CDR1 LNHDA and CDR2 SQIVND (reference sequence). The CDR3 is 16 residues long. Trimming removed 4 bases from V and 0 bases from J, with 15 bases in between. CDR3: CASSTRGGLMNTEAFF. CDR3 in DNA: TGTGCCAGTAGTACTCGTGGAGGCCTTATGAACACTGAAGCTTTCTTT.

Of note for this clone: A junction end diverges from the germline sequence, so it may reflect a read error. CDR3 sequence: CASSTDLNPYEQYF. DNA of the CDR3: TGTGCCAGCAGTACCGACTTAAATCCCTACGAGCAGTACTTC. V and J are TRBV19 and TRBJ2-7; unclear D gene. The length of the CDR3 is 14 residues. The germline CDR1 and CDR2 sequences are LNHDA and SQIVND (reference sequence). Based on the CDR3 plus reference TRBV19 and TRBJ2-7, the full variable domain is DGGITQSPKYLFRKEGQNVTLSCEQNLNHDAMYWYRQDPGQGLRLIYYSQIVNDFQKGDIAEGYSVSREKKESFPLTVTSAQKNPTAFYLCASSTDLNPYEQYFGPGTRLTVT.

V is TRBV6-1 and J is TRBJ1-4, with 8 bases matching TRBD1. V lost 1 base, J lost 8 bases, and 6 bases stayed unmatched. The CDR3 contains 15 residues. Looked up from germline, CDR1 is MNHNS and CDR2 is SASEGT. CDR3 sequence (DNA): TGTGCCAGCAGTGAAGATAACAGGGGGGAGGAAAAACTGTTTTTT. Translation: CASSEDNRGEEKLFF.

This clone was seen once. V usage is TRBV5-1 and J usage is TRBJ2-2; 9 bases align to TRBD1. Germline V gene data show CDR1 as SGHRS and CDR2 as YFSETQ. The CDR3 extends over 14 amino acids. With V trimmed by 4 bases and J by 5 bases, 3 bases remained unmatched. For the CDR3, the DNA is TGCGCCAGCAGCATTGGGACAGGGACCGGGGAGCTGTTTTTT. This encodes CASSIGTGTGELFF.

CDR3 in DNA: TGCGCCAGCAGCTTGGACCTGGGGGCGAGAACCGGGGAGCTGTTTTTT. Translated, it gives CASSLDLGARTGELFF. The chain is built from TRBV5-1 and TRBJ2-2; weak D call: TRBD1 (6 bases). CDR1 and CDR2 (germline): SGHRS, YFSETQ. The CDR3 loop spans 16 amino acids. Deletions cut 0 bases from V and 5 bases from J, with 14 bases between.

The chain uses TRBV5-1 and TRBJ2-3; tentatively, D is TRBD2 (5 bases). V gave up 0 bases and J gave up 8 bases, with 13 bases separating them. CDR1 SGHRS and CDR2 YFSETQ come from the germline V gene. This CDR3 is 14 amino acids long. The CDR3 loop reads CASSLVGVPGTQYF. The CDR3 bases are TGCGCCAGCAGCTTGGTGGGAGTGCCCGGTACGCAGTATTTT.

Here the CDR3 reads CASSQETGANQPQHF. The CDR3 bases are TGTGCCAGCAGCCAAGAAACCGGTGCCAATCAGCCCCAGCATTTT. The rearrangement links TRBV3-1 (or the pseudogene TRBV3-2) to TRBJ1-5; D gene uncertain. Germline assignment: CDR1 LGHDT and CDR2 YNNKEL (reference sequence). V gave up 0 bases and J gave up 3 bases, with 9 bases separating them. This CDR3 spans 15 amino acids.

The chain joins TRBV7-6 to TRBJ1-4; D not resolved. CDR3 length equals 12 residues. V dropped 8 bases and J dropped 4 bases, with 8 bases sitting between them. Germline lookup yields CDR1 SGHVS and CDR2 FNYEAQ. The CDR3 DNA sequence: TGTGCCAGCGCGGGTGGTAATGAAAAACTGTTTTTT. Its translation: CASAGGNEKLFF.

A single count supports this clone. This chain uses TRBV29-1 with TRBJ2-1; TRBD2 matches 14 bases. This CDR3 region has 16 residues. Germline CDR1 SQVTM, CDR2 ANQGSEA. V shed 7 bases and J 2 bases; nucleotides not matched to a gene: 7. The CDR3 bases are TGCAGCGGGAACGGACTAGCGGGGGGTACCTACAATGAGCAGTTCTTC. Protein: CSGNGLAGGTYNEQFF.

The chain is built from TRBV7-2 and TRBJ1-3; D is possibly TRBD1 (5 bases). Trimming stripped 2 bases from V and 3 bases from J, with 11 bases between. The germline V gene has CDR1 SGHTA and CDR2 FQGNSA. The length of the CDR3 is 15 residues. CDR3: CASSLSVGVGNTIYF. CDR3 in DNA: TGTGCCAGCAGCTTAAGTGTAGGGGTTGGAAACACCATATATTTT. Supplemented by reference TRBV7-2 and TRBJ1-3, the full variable domain reads GAGVSQSPSNKVTEKGKDVELRCDPISGHTALYWYRQSLGQGLEFLIYFQGNSAPDKSGLPSDRFSAERTGGSVSTLTIQRTQQEDSAVYLCASSLSVGVGNTIYFGEGSWLTVV.

This clone has a single count. The gene calls are TRBV2 and TRBJ1-1, with TRBD1 identical over 8 bases. The junction had 9 bases not matched to a gene; V was cut back by 7 bases and J by 2 bases. This CDR3 region has 15 residues. Germline V gene sequence: CDR1 SNHLY, CDR2 FYNNEI. The CDR3 coding sequence is TGTGCCAGCAACGGACAGGGTAGCCGTAACACTGAAGCTTTCTTT. This translates into CASNGQGSRNTEAFF.

The chain joins TRBV9 to TRBJ1-5; D is undetermined. V lost 3 bases to trimming and J lost 7 bases, with 17 bases between them. This CDR3 has 15 amino acids. The germline V gene has CDR1 SGDLS and CDR2 YYNGEE. The CDR3 bases are TGTGCCAGCAGCGATCGCGGGGAGACCCTCCAGCCCCAGCATTTT. Its translation is CASSDRGETLQPQHF.

This chain uses TRBV19 with TRBJ2-2; 10 positions agree with TRBD2. Unmatched junction bases numbered 2, after V lost 1 base and J lost 6 bases. Germline assignment: CDR1 LNHDA and CDR2 SQIVND (reference sequence). There are 15 residues in the CDR3. The CDR3 DNA reads TGTGCCAGTAGTATAGGTACTAGCGGGGCCGGGGAGCTGTTTTTT. This sequence encodes CASSIGTSGAGELFF.

The genes are TRBV30 and TRBJ1-3, with 10 bases fitting TRBD1. V was pared by 2 bases and J by 0 bases, with 10 bases of the junction left unmatched. Per germline, CDR1 GTSNPN and CDR2 SVGIG (reference sequence). The CDR3 runs 18 residues. Written as DNA, the CDR3 is TGTGCCTGGAGTTTCGGACAGGGGGGACTTATCTCTGGAAACACCATATATTTT. This sequence encodes CAWSFGQGGLISGNTIYF.

The V gene is TRBV10-3, the J gene TRBJ1-3; no clear D gene. The V and J ends lost 0 bases and 8 bases respectively, with 8 bases between them. The CDR3 runs 13 residues. The germline V gene encodes CDR1 ENHRY and CDR2 SYGVKD. CDR3 protein: CAISESNADTIYF. CDR3 DNA sequence: TGTGCCATCAGTGAGTCGAACGCGGACACCATATATTTT.

The CDR3 loop reads CASSFTGQEAFF. In nucleotides, the CDR3 is TGTGCCAGCAGTTTCACAGGGCAAGAAGCTTTCTTT. The chain is built from TRBV5-5 and TRBJ1-1, with D possibly being TRBD1 (6 bases). Trimming removed 5 bases at V and 8 bases at J, with 13 bases between. The CDR3 has 12 amino acids. CDR1 is SGHKS, CDR2 YYEKEE, per germline (reference sequence).

As regards this clone: Mismatch with germline at one junction end may stem from a read error. This chain links TRBV19 with TRBJ1-1, with TRBD1 matching 8 bases. The germline CDR1 and CDR2 sequences are LNHDA and SQIVND (reference sequence). This CDR3 comprises 14 residues. This CDR3 is CASRARDRNPEAFF. The DNA for the CDR3 is TGTGCCAGTAGGGCCCGGGACAGGAACCCTGAAGCTTTCTTT.

This chain connects TRBV6-5 to TRBJ2-6; D is unresolved. Germline values: CDR1 MNHEY, CDR2 SVGAGI. The CDR3 covers 12 residues. V lost 8 bases to trimming and J lost 3 bases, with 5 bases between them. CDR3 coding DNA: TGTGCCAGCGTCTTTGGGGCCAACGTCCTGACTTTC. It yields the protein CASVFGANVLTF.

The chain has TRBV3-1 (or the pseudogene TRBV3-2) and TRBJ1-6; TRBD1 aligns across 9 bases. The ends lost 4 bases at V and 10 bases at J; junction bases unmatched: 8. The CDR3 is 15 residues long. Germline V gene sequence: CDR1 LGHDT, CDR2 YNNKEL (reference sequence). The CDR3 sequence: CASSPGQGWGSPLHF. CDR3 bases: TGTGCCAGCAGCCCCGGACAGGGGTGGGGATCACCCCTCCACTTT.

The rearrangement uses TRBV27 and TRBJ2-3, with 7 bases identical to TRBD2. V gave up 6 bases and J gave up 5 bases; unmatched junction bases: 11. The CDR3 covers 15 residues. Germline CDR1 MNHEY, CDR2 SMNVEV (reference sequence). CDR3 coding DNA: TGTGCCAGCAGGAGACGCGGGGGTGGTAGAGATACGCAGTATTTT. Protein sequence: CASRRRGGGRDTQYF.